The entry below describes one TCR beta chain. The CDR3 has 15 residues. The V gene's germline CDR1 is LGHNA and CDR2 YSLEER. Deletions cut 4 bases from V and 7 bases from J, with 20 bases between. Researchers ran the PCR with 60 Vbeta and 13 Jbeta primers. The repertoire was sequenced with immunoSEQ multiplex PCR; TCRdb's copy has only in-frame clones and lacks some. Here the sample spans around 150,000 clones, over 60% being singletons. This sample stems from a study of cytomegalovirus exposure and HLA in healthy donors. Study context: A preliminary data release comprised tens of millions of unique TCRs obtained from HLA-typed donors.

The specimen was PBMCs. This chain joins TRBV4-3 and TRBJ2-7; TRBD1 might be the D (6 bases). This sequence originates from a man in his forties in good health and CMV-seronegative. The CDR3 reads CASSPTLGQVLEQYF. Here the CDR3 DNA reads TGCGCCAGCAGCCCAACACTGGGACAAGTTTTAGAGCAGTACTTC.